These T cell receptor beta chains were read from a single sample in a study of T cell responses to AZD1222 COVID-19 vaccine. Sequencing was performed with immunoSEQ multiplex PCR; in TCRdb, only in-frame clones are kept and a portion is missing. Of tens of thousands of clones listed, about four fifths were seen once; the top ten hold around 28%. The specimen was peripheral blood, collected 28 days after the second AZD1222 dose. These receptors all come from an adult who received the AZD1222 COVID-19 vaccine. CDR3s include the opening cysteine and the closing phenylalanine or tryptophan. D genes are given only for firm matches. Some rows mark clone size as missing; the rest say once, few, many or name a class of expanded clone.

V gene	CDR3 length	clone size	J gene	D gene	CDR3 protein	CDR3 DNA
TRBV9	13	few	TRBJ1-2	NA	CASSASGNYGYTF	TGTGCCAGCAGCGCATCAGGGAACTATGGCTACACCTTC
TRBV12-3/TRBV12-4	12	once	TRBJ2-7	TRBD2	CASSLARGDGNF	TGTGCCAGCAGTTTAGCGCGGGGGGACGGTAACTTC
TRBV4-2	15	NA	TRBJ2-2	NA	CASSQVAVGTGELFF	TGTGCCAGCAGCCAAGTCGCCGTGGGCACCGGGGAGCTGTTTTTT
TRBV3-1/TRBV3-2	14	NA	TRBJ1-2	NA	CASSQDDSGVGYTF	TGTGCCAGCAGCCAAGATGACTCGGGGGTTGGCTACACCTTC
TRBV4-2	16	few	TRBJ2-7	TRBD2	CASSQGPLAGGPEQYF	TGTGCCAGCAGCCAAGGCCCCCTAGCGGGAGGTCCCGAGCAGTACTTC
TRBV6-1	16	NA	TRBJ1-5	NA	CASSENPTRSNQPQHF	TGTGCCAGCAGTGAAAACCCGACAAGGAGTAATCAGCCCCAGCATTTT
TRBV19	14	NA	TRBJ2-7	NA	CASAVAGTNYEQYF	TGTGCCAGTGCCGTGGCAGGGACGAACTACGAGCAGTACTTC
TRBV9	15	NA	TRBJ2-2	TRBD2	CASSSGLAETGELFF	TGTGCCAGCAGCTCGGGACTAGCCGAAACCGGGGAGCTGTTTTTT
TRBV5-1	13	once	TRBJ2-1	NA	CASSGLGGWEQFF	TGCGCCAGCAGTGGACTAGGGGGATGGGAGCAGTTCTTC
TRBV11-2	13	NA	TRBJ1-1	TRBD1	CASRDQGVGRAFF	TGTGCCAGCCGCGATCAGGGGGTAGGTCGAGCTTTCTTT
TRBV2	20	NA	TRBJ2-7	TRBD1	CASSDLPGGHLSLFSYEQYF	TGTGCCAGCAGTGATCTTCCAGGGGGCCATCTTTCCCTTTTTTCCTACGAGCAGTACTTC
TRBV6-2/TRBV6-3	15	NA	TRBJ2-7	TRBD1	CASSYPRTGLDEQYF	TGTGCCAGCAGTTACCCACGGACAGGGCTCGACGAGCAGTACTTC
TRBV27	15	few	TRBJ1-2	TRBD1	CASRKDGTGGSGYTF	TGTGCCAGCAGGAAGGATGGGACAGGGGGAAGTGGCTACACCTTC
TRBV5-7	15	NA	TRBJ2-7	NA	CASSLSRTRFYEQYF	TGTGCCAGCAGCTTGTCAAGGACAAGATTCTACGAGCAGTACTTC
TRBV7-6	15	many	TRBJ2-2	TRBD1	CASSFGQGVTGELFF	TGTGCCAGCAGCTTCGGACAGGGGGTCACCGGGGAGCTGTTTTTT
TRBV4-3	18	once	TRBJ2-4	TRBD2	CASSQGLAGPIAKNIQYF	TGCGCCAGCAGCCAGGGACTAGCGGGACCCATAGCCAAAAACATTCAGTACTTC
TRBV27	13	few	TRBJ2-7	NA	CASSLSPRHEQYF	TGTGCCAGCAGTTTATCCCCCCGTCACGAGCAGTACTTC
TRBV6-1	17	once	TRBJ1-3	NA	CASSEDRRISSGNTIYF	TGTGCCAGCAGTGAAGATCGCCGTATAAGCTCTGGAAACACCATATATTTT
TRBV27	16	NA	TRBJ2-2	TRBD2	CASSLWGGRGTGELFF	TGTGCCAGCAGTTTATGGGGCGGGAGAGGCACCGGGGAGCTGTTTTTT
TRBV7-2	15	NA	TRBJ2-5	TRBD1	CASSPGQGARETQYF	TGTGCCAGCAGCCCAGGACAGGGGGCGCGGGAGACCCAGTACTTC
TRBV6-4	14	NA	TRBJ1-2	NA	CASSEAGQGYGYTF	TGTGCCAGCAGTGAGGCAGGCCAGGGCTATGGCTACACCTTC
TRBV29-1	11	NA	TRBJ1-5	NA	CSVRANQPQHF	TGCAGCGTTCGAGCCAATCAGCCCCAGCATTTT
TRBV27	14	NA	TRBJ2-3	NA	CASSLTVSTDTQYF	TGTGCCAGCAGTTTGACGGTTAGCACAGATACGCAGTATTTT
TRBV9	12	NA	TRBJ2-2	NA	CASSVDRGELFF	TGTGCCAGCAGCGTTGACAGAGGGGAGCTGTTTTTT
TRBV30	15	NA	TRBJ1-5	NA	CAWSGNLYSNQPQHF	TGTGCCTGGAGTGGGAACCTGTATAGCAATCAGCCCCAGCATTTT
TRBV27	14	NA	TRBJ1-5	TRBD1	CASSDRGGNQPQHF	TGTGCCAGCAGTGACAGGGGTGGCAATCAGCCCCAGCATTTT
TRBV6-5	14	NA	TRBJ1-1	TRBD1	CASKGTGGTTEAFF	TGTGCCAGCAAGGGGACAGGGGGCACCACTGAAGCTTTCTTT
TRBV7-2	14	NA	TRBJ2-1	NA	CASSLAVGRNEQFF	TGTGCCAGCAGCTTAGCTGTTGGGAGGAATGAGCAGTTCTTC
TRBV7-9	13	NA	TRBJ1-3	NA	CASRQASGNTIYF	TGTGCCAGCAGGCAGGCCTCTGGAAACACCATATATTTT
TRBV10-2	14	NA	TRBJ2-5	NA	CASSERVGGETQYF	TGCGCCAGCAGTGAGAGGGTAGGGGGAGAGACCCAGTACTTC
TRBV28	14	NA	TRBJ1-2	NA	CASSLGGAIYGYTF	TGTGCCAGCAGTTTAGGGGGAGCCATCTATGGCTACACCTTC
TRBV27	14	NA	TRBJ2-1	TRBD1	CASSWDRPYNEQFF	TGTGCCAGCAGTTGGGACAGGCCCTACAATGAGCAGTTCTTC
TRBV7-9	15	NA	TRBJ2-7	TRBD2	CASIPGTSGTYEQYF	TGTGCCAGCATTCCCGGGACTAGCGGGACCTACGAGCAGTACTTC
TRBV6-1	15	hyperexpanded	TRBJ2-1	TRBD2	CASSEATSGSDEQFF	TGTGCCAGCAGTGAAGCGACTAGCGGGAGTGATGAGCAGTTCTTC
TRBV28	14	few	TRBJ1-2	NA	CASSRGAVNYGYTF	TGTGCCAGCAGTAGAGGGGCAGTTAACTATGGCTACACCTTC
TRBV9	16	few	TRBJ1-3	TRBD1	CASSRDRSVSGNTIYF	TGTGCCAGCAGCAGGGACAGATCCGTCTCTGGAAACACCATATATTTT
TRBV7-8	12	NA	TRBJ2-7	NA	CASSPLNYEQYF	TGTGCCAGCAGCCCCCTCAACTACGAGCAGTACTTC
TRBV27	13	NA	TRBJ2-5	NA	CASSLGGPETQYF	TGTGCCAGCAGTTTGGGGGGGCCAGAGACCCAGTACTTC
TRBV4-2	14	NA	TRBJ2-3	NA	CASSQQFGTDTQYF	TGTGCCAGCAGCCAACAATTCGGCACAGATACGCAGTATTTT
TRBV6-5	15	NA	TRBJ2-1	TRBD2	CASRPGLAANNEQFF	TGTGCCAGCAGGCCGGGACTAGCGGCAAACAATGAGCAGTTCTTC
TRBV11-2	14	NA	TRBJ2-2	NA	CASSLRTLGGELFF	TGTGCCAGCAGCTTACGGACTTTGGGCGGGGAGCTGTTTTTT
TRBV28	16	NA	TRBJ2-3	NA	CASSFIGELRTDTQYF	TGTGCCAGCAGTTTTATCGGAGAGTTGCGGACAGATACGCAGTATTTT
TRBV7-6	15	NA	TRBJ2-1	NA	CASSPDGTPYNEQFF	TGTGCCAGCAGCCCCGACGGAACTCCCTACAATGAGCAGTTCTTC
TRBV12-3/TRBV12-4	13	NA	TRBJ2-7	NA	CASSLRQIYEQYF	TGTGCCAGCAGTTTAAGACAAATCTACGAGCAGTACTTC
TRBV6-5	14	few	TRBJ2-4	NA	CASSRGTGLNIQYF	TGTGCCAGCAGCCGGGGAACGGGGTTAAACATTCAGTACTTC
TRBV27	15	medium-sized	TRBJ1-5	NA	CASRVSIGGNQPQHF	TGTGCCAGCCGCGTCTCAATCGGGGGCAATCAGCCCCAGCATTTT
TRBV28	15	NA	TRBJ2-1	NA	CASSFLQSDYNEQFF	TGTGCCAGCAGTTTTTTGCAGTCGGACTACAATGAGCAGTTCTTC
TRBV27	14	once	TRBJ2-5	TRBD2	CASSPSGMYKTQYF	TGTGCCAGCAGTCCCAGCGGGATGTACAAGACCCAGTACTTC
TRBV3-1/TRBV3-2	15	NA	TRBJ1-3	NA	CASSPGRISGNTIYF	TGTGCCAGCAGCCCGGGACGTATCTCTGGAAACACCATATATTTT
TRBV28	13	NA	TRBJ2-7	NA	CASNPGSSYEQYF	TGTGCCAGCAACCCCGGAAGCTCCTACGAGCAGTACTTC